These T cell receptor beta chains were read from a single sample in a study of T-cell reconstitution after alpha-beta-depleted transplantation in children. TCRdb re-analysed the PCR reads in MiXCR, keeping a single row per CDR3 protein. The sample lists hundreds of thousands of distinct CDR3 sequences, around 13% occurring once. Sample: PBMCs, taken before TCRalphabeta/CD19-depleted stem cell transplant. All receptors derive from a girl under 10 years old with congenital amegakaryocytic thrombocytopenia, due to receive a stem cell transplant. Both conserved end residues are part of each CDR3. Fields, in order: V gene, J gene, clone size, D gene, CDR3 DNA, CDR3 protein. D genes are given only for firm matches. A clone size is listed for some rows: how often the clone was seen (once, few, many), or a class if it is expanded.

>TRBV5-1|TRBJ2-2|many|-
TGCGCCAGCACCCAGGGGTGGAAGGAGACTACCGGGGAGCTGTTTTTT
CASTQGWKETTGELFF
>TRBV5-1|TRBJ1-1|many|TRBD1
TGCGCCAGCAGCTTAAACACAGGGGAAACTGAAGCTTTCTTT
CASSLNTGETEAFF
>TRBV7-9|TRBJ2-1|few|-
TGTGCCAGCACCTTGGGGCCTGAGCAGTTCTTC
CASTLGPEQFF
>TRBV29-1|TRBJ1-4|many|-
TGCAGCGTCATTTTAGCCCTAACGGACGTGACAACTAATGAAAAACTGTTTTTT
CSVILALTDVTTNEKLFF
>TRBV6-5|TRBJ2-4|few|-
TGTGCCAGCAGTTACTCAGGGTCGACGGCCAAAAACATTCAGTACTTC
CASSYSGSTAKNIQYF
>TRBV14|TRBJ2-3|many|TRBD2
TGTGCCAGCAGCGAAGGGTTACTAGCGTGGGGGGATACGCAGTATTTT
CASSEGLLAWGDTQYF
>TRBV28|TRBJ2-7|-|TRBD1
TGTGCCAGCAAGGGACAGGGTGGGGCCTACGAGCAGTACTTC
CASKGQGGAYEQYF
>TRBV12-3/TRBV12-4|TRBJ2-5|many|-
TGTGCCAGCTCGCCAGGACCACAAGAGACCCAGTACTTC
CASSPGPQETQYF
>TRBV14|TRBJ2-1|many|TRBD1
TGTGCCAGCAGCCGAGGACAGGGCAGATACAATGAGCAGTTCTTC
CASSRGQGRYNEQFF
>TRBV4-2|TRBJ2-2|many|-
TGTGCCAGCAGTCTCTTGGCGAACTCGAACACCGGGGAGCTGTTTTTT
CASSLLANSNTGELFF
>TRBV6-1|TRBJ2-1|many|TRBD1
TGTGCCAGCAGTGCCGGGACAGCATTCTACAATGAGCAGTTCTTC
CASSAGTAFYNEQFF
>TRBV5-1|TRBJ2-2|few|TRBD1
TGCGCCAGCAGCTTGGGATACGGGACAGGGGCGAACACCGGGGAGCTGTTTTTT
CASSLGYGTGANTGELFF
>TRBV20-1|TRBJ1-1|few|-
TGCAGTGCTACCCTGACCCGGAACACTGAAGCTTTCTTT
CSATLTRNTEAFF
>TRBV5-1|TRBJ2-2|few|-
TGCGCCAGACAGCCTCCTGAGCAGGGCGTGGATTTCGGGGAGCTGTTTTTT
CARQPPEQGVDFGELFF
>TRBV7-9|TRBJ1-4|many|TRBD1
TGTGCCAGCAGCCCACGGGGCACAGGGGATGAAAAACTGTTTTTT
CASSPRGTGDEKLFF
>TRBV10-2|TRBJ2-1|-|TRBD1
TGCGCCAGCAGCAAAACAGGGGGTGAGCAGTTCTTC
CASSKTGGEQFF
>TRBV12-3/TRBV12-4|TRBJ2-1|many|-
TGTGCCAGCAGCCTTCCCGGGACTTCCAATGAGCAGTTCTTC
CASSLPGTSNEQFF
>TRBV12-3/TRBV12-4|TRBJ2-2|-|TRBD2
TGTGCCAGCAGTTTAGCGACTAGCGGAGCGAACACCGGGGAGCTGTTTTTT
CASSLATSGANTGELFF
>TRBV12-3/TRBV12-4|TRBJ2-1|many|-
TGTGCCAGCAGTTGGGCCTTAGAGCAGTTCTTC
CASSWALEQFF
>TRBV29-1|TRBJ2-1|few|TRBD1
TGCAGCGTTGATGAGGGGGGACAGGGCAATGAGCAGTTCTTC
CSVDEGGQGNEQFF
>TRBV3-1|TRBJ2-7|-|TRBD2
TGTGCCAGCAGCCAAACTAGCGGGATTGCCTACGAGCAGTACTTC
CASSQTSGIAYEQYF
>TRBV28|TRBJ2-1|many|TRBD2
TGTGCCAGCAATCCGGCGGGGACTACGACCCACAATGAGCAGTTCTTC
CASNPAGTTTHNEQFF
>TRBV3-1|TRBJ1-6|-|-
TGTGCCAGCAGAGCAGGGGTAGCGAATTCACCCCTCCACTTT
CASRAGVANSPLHF
>TRBV28|TRBJ1-1|-|-
TGTGCCAGCAGTTTTGAGGGTTGGAACACTGAAGCTTTCTTT
CASSFEGWNTEAFF
>TRBV5-4|TRBJ2-1|many|-
TGTGCCAGCAGCCCGGTGACCCAATACAATGAGCAGTTCTTC
CASSPVTQYNEQFF
>TRBV12-3/TRBV12-4|TRBJ2-1|many|-
TGTGCCAGCAGTTTGCGGAGTTCGGGAAGGGGACATGAGCAGTTCTTC
CASSLRSSGRGHEQFF
>TRBV28|TRBJ2-7|few|TRBD2
TGTGCCAGCAGTTTTCCGACTAGCGGGATCTACGAGCAGTACTTC
CASSFPTSGIYEQYF
>TRBV5-1|TRBJ2-4|many|TRBD2
TGCGCCAGCAGCTTGGCCCAGCGGGAAGGCAGGGTAGCCAAAAACATTCAGTACTTC
CASSLAQREGRVAKNIQYF
>TRBV29-1|TRBJ2-1|many|-
TGCAGCGTTCGGAGAGCCTACAATGAGCAGTTCTTC
CSVRRAYNEQFF
>TRBV5-1|TRBJ2-1|-|-
TGCGCCAGCAGCCCCGGGCAAGGGATCGACAATGAGCAGTTCTTC
CASSPGQGIDNEQFF
>TRBV12-3/TRBV12-4|TRBJ2-1|many|-
TGTGCCAGCACCCCGCGGAGCTTCTCCTACAATGAGCAGTTCTTC
CASTPRSFSYNEQFF